These 32 T cell receptor beta chains were sequenced from one sample in a study of early T cells in non-severe SARS-CoV-2 infection. TCRdb fed the 5' RACE reads into MiXCR, producing one record per CDR3 protein. The repertoire holds 62,000 or so distinct CDR3 sequences, with 8% to 9% as singletons. The material was whole blood, obtained at baseline. Receptors originate from an adult who was a healthcare worker with PCR-confirmed SARS-CoV-2 infection or an uninfected control (not recorded which).

This clonotype was observed at least ten times. V and J are TRBV19 and TRBJ1-2; the D gene is possibly TRBD1 (5 bases). The germline V and J ends were trimmed by 5 bases and 4 bases, with 14 bases remaining between them. The CDR3 spans 14 residues. Germline values: CDR1 LNHDA, CDR2 SQIVND (reference sequence). The CDR3 reads CASSASGTVYGYTF. The CDR3 DNA reads as TGTGCCAGTAGTGCCTCCGGGACGGTCTATGGCTACACCTTC. The full variable domain, its missing parts supplied by reference TRBV19 and TRBJ1-2, is DGGITQSPKYLFRKEGQNVTLSCEQNLNHDAMYWYRQDPGQGLRLIYYSQIVNDFQKGDIAEGYSVSREKKESFPLTVTSAQKNPTAFYLCASSASGTVYGYTFGSGTRLTVV.

This clonotype occurred many times. The chain employs TRBV7-9 and TRBJ2-6, with unresolved D. The germline V gene has CDR1 SEHNR and CDR2 FQNEAQ (reference sequence). The V end lost 3 bases, the J end lost 0 bases, and 0 bases lay between the germline ends. The CDR3 has 13 residues. This chain's CDR3 is CASSFSGANVLTF. Here the CDR3 DNA reads TGTGCCAGCAGCTTCTCTGGGGCCAACGTCCTGACTTTC.

The chain joins TRBV2 to TRBJ2-7; 7 bases fit TRBD1. This CDR3 is 14 amino acids long. With V trimmed by 7 bases and J by 3 bases, 9 bases remained unmatched. Germline lookup yields CDR1 SNHLY and CDR2 FYNNEI. The CDR3 DNA reads as TGTGCCAGCATTCAGACAGGGATTCGCTACGAGCAGTACTTC. Encoded protein: CASIQTGIRYEQYF.

This clonotype was seen many times. J is TRBJ2-5 and V is TRBV7-9, with D perhaps TRBD2 (7 bases). Germline assignment: CDR1 SEHNR and CDR2 FQNEAQ (reference sequence). This CDR3 contains 15 residues. V was cut by 0 bases and J by 4 bases, with 12 bases left in between. The CDR3 DNA reads as TGTGCCAGCAGCTTAGCGCGGGGGCCGGTAGAGACCCAGTACTTC. It is translated as CASSLARGPVETQYF.

This clonotype was observed a few times. The chain has TRBV9 and TRBJ2-7, with 8 bases that match TRBD2. The germline gives CDR1 SGDLS, CDR2 YYNGEE. The CDR3 runs 14 residues. V shed 3 bases, J shed 4 bases, and the junction held 6 bases outside the gene matches. The CDR3 region has the DNA TGTGCCAGCAGCGCCGGACTAGCTCTATACGAGCAGTACTTC. Amino acid sequence: CASSAGLALYEQYF.

This clonotype was counted at least ten times. The rearrangement joins TRBV30 to TRBJ1-2; the D gene is possibly TRBD1 (5 bases). With 4 bases removed from V and 8 bases from J, the gap between germline ends came to 20 bases. The CDR3 consists of 14 residues. The V gene's germline CDR1 is GTSNPN and CDR2 SVGIG (reference sequence). CDR3 DNA: TGTGCCTGGACCCAACGCTGGCAGGGTAGCGGCTACACCTTC. Translated, it gives CAWTQRWQGSGYTF.

The rearrangement joins TRBV7-2 to TRBJ2-3; D remains ambiguous. The CDR3 extends over 13 amino acids. The V gene lost 5 bases and the J gene lost 6 bases, with 12 bases spanning the gap. CDR1 and CDR2 from the germline V gene are SGHTA and FQGNSA. The CDR3 coding sequence is TGTGCCAGCAGCCAAGAAAGGGTGGATACGCAGTATTTT. This gives the protein CASSQERVDTQYF. The entire variable domain, with the rest obtained from reference TRBV7-2 and TRBJ2-3, is as follows: GAGVSQSPSNKVTEKGKDVELRCDPISGHTALYWYRQSLGQGLEFLIYFQGNSAPDKSGLPSDRFSAERTGGSVSTLTIQRTQQEDSAVYLCASSQERVDTQYFGPGTRLTVL.

This clonotype has just a few counts. In DNA form, the CDR3 reads TGTGCCAGCACCCCCCTGCAGCAGAGGAACACCGGGGAGCTGTTTTTT. It specifies CASTPLQQRNTGELFF. V is TRBV25-1 and J is TRBJ2-2; no reliable D call. Per germline, CDR1 MGHDK and CDR2 SYGVNS. CDR3 length equals 16 residues. V lost 7 bases to trimming and J lost 1 base, with 16 bases between them.

The V and J genes are TRBV14 and TRBJ2-1; 9 nucleotides align to TRBD2. There are 16 residues in the CDR3. The germline gives CDR1 SGHDN, CDR2 FVKESK. J lost 0 bases, V lost 2 bases, and 2 bases had no gene match. CDR3 region: CASSQFSGSSYNEQFF. The DNA for the CDR3 is TGTGCCAGCAGCCAATTTAGCGGGAGCTCCTACAATGAGCAGTTCTTC.

J is TRBJ2-3 and V is TRBV7-3; possibly TRBD2 for D (6 bases). The length of the CDR3 is 14 residues. Germline lookup yields CDR1 SGHTA and CDR2 FQGTGA. V lost 3 bases and J lost 3, with 10 bases in between. Here the CDR3 DNA reads TGTGCCAGCAGCTTGGCGGGAAGGACAGATACGCAGTATTTT. It yields the protein CASSLAGRTDTQYF.

The chain couples TRBV11-3 to TRBJ2-1; D assignment may be TRBD1 or TRBD2 (5 bases each). Trimming took 5 bases from V and 9 from J, leaving 11 bases between them. The V gene's germline CDR1 is SGHNT and CDR2 YENEEA. CDR3 size: 12 residues. The CDR3 loop reads CASSGTESEQFF. Written as DNA, the CDR3 is TGTGCCAGCAGCGGGACGGAATCTGAGCAGTTCTTC. The whole variable domain, filled in from reference TRBV11-3 and TRBJ2-1, reads EAGVVQSPRYKIIEKKQPVAFWCNPISGHNTLYWYLQNLGQGPELLIRYENEEAVDDSQLPKDRFSAERLKGVDSTLKIQPAELGDSAVYLCASSGTESEQFFGPGTRLTVL.

The table lists this clonotype with a few counts. V is TRBV11-2 and J is TRBJ2-3; TRBD2 might be the D (6 bases). The germline V gene has CDR1 SGHAT and CDR2 FQNNGV. The V end was cut by 4 bases, the J end by 3 bases, with 17 bases between. The CDR3 spans 16 residues. CDR3: CASSSPYRERTDTQYF. CDR3 DNA sequence: TGTGCCAGCAGCTCCCCCTATCGGGAGAGGACAGATACGCAGTATTTT.

This clonotype was found many times. The chain links TRBV20-1 to TRBJ2-4; D possibly corresponds to TRBD2 (6 bases). V lost 2 bases and J lost 1, with 18 bases in between. The CDR3 length is 17 residues. Germline V gene sequence: CDR1 DFQATT, CDR2 SNEGSKA (reference sequence). CDR3 sequence reads: CSARFRSTAGAKNIQYF. Here the CDR3 DNA reads TGCAGTGCTAGATTCCGCAGCACCGCGGGGGCCAAAAACATTCAGTACTTC.

This clonotype was seen a handful of times. The V call is TRBV6-5, the J call TRBJ1-6; unclear D gene. The V gene's germline CDR1 is MNHEY and CDR2 SVGAGI. Trimming stripped 5 bases from V and 0 bases from J, with 5 bases between. This CDR3 comprises 14 residues. The CDR3 nucleotides are TGTGCCAGCAGTCTGGGCTCCTATAATTCACCCCTCCACTTT. This encodes CASSLGSYNSPLHF.

The V call is TRBV24-1, the J call TRBJ2-3; the D gene is possibly TRBD1 (5 bases). CDR1 is KGHDR and CDR2 is SFDVKD in the germline V gene. Trimming removed 4 bases at V and 3 bases at J, with 13 bases between. The CDR3 is 15 residues long. CDR3 nucleotide sequence: TGTGCCACCAGTGAACCGCAGGGATTTACAGATACGCAGTATTTT. Encoded protein: CATSEPQGFTDTQYF.

The sample holds many counts of this clonotype. The chain has TRBV12-3 or TRBV12-4 and TRBJ1-2; D uncertain. Trimming cost V 4 bases and J 8 bases, with 5 bases left between them. The CDR3 runs 10 residues. The CDR3 DNA follows: TGTGCCAGCAGTTGCGTCGGCTACACCTTC. Its translation: CASSCVGYTF.

This clonotype showed up many times. This rearrangement joins TRBV20-1 to TRBJ2-2; the match to TRBD2 covers 8 bases. The CDR3 has 16 residues. V lost 0 bases to trimming and J lost 4 bases; unmatched junction nucleotides: 7. Germline CDR1 is DFQATT and CDR2 is SNEGSKA (reference sequence). CDR3 bases: TGCAGTGCTAGAGATCACACTAGCGGACTCACCGGGGAGCTGTTTTTT. This translates into CSARDHTSGLTGELFF.

J is TRBJ2-3 and V is TRBV7-9, with TRBD2 matching over 12 bases. V gave up 5 bases and J gave up 4 bases; unmatched junction bases: 7. The CDR3 extends over 16 amino acids. Germline assignment: CDR1 SEHNR and CDR2 FQNEAQ (reference sequence). CDR3 region: CASSRPLAGGPDTQYF. The CDR3 DNA sequence: TGTGCCAGCAGCCGCCCTCTAGCGGGAGGGCCAGATACGCAGTATTTT.

This clonotype was recorded a few times. V usage is TRBV6-2 or TRBV6-3 and J usage is TRBJ2-2; either TRBD1 or TRBD2 may fit D (6 bases each). Trimming cost V 8 bases and J 1 base, with 17 bases left between them. The CDR3 is made up of 16 amino acids. CDR1 and CDR2 (germline): MNHEY, SVGEGT. This CDR3 reads CASRDPGGVNTGELFF. DNA for the CDR3: TGTGCCAGCCGAGACCCCGGGGGCGTGAACACCGGGGAGCTGTTTTTT.

This clonotype was seen many times. The V and J genes are TRBV7-2 and TRBJ2-1; 8 bases match TRBD2. Germline CDR1 SGHTA, CDR2 FQGNSA. Trimming at V came to 5 bases and at J to 6 bases, leaving 9 bases not matched to a gene. The CDR3 sequence is 15 residues long. The CDR3 sequence: CASSQPGTRRNEQFF. Written as DNA, the CDR3 is TGTGCCAGCAGCCAGCCCGGGACTAGACGCAATGAGCAGTTCTTC.

Ten or more counts support this clonotype. The chain joins TRBV7-9 to TRBJ2-1; 10 bases fit TRBD2. J was trimmed by 7 bases and V by 5 bases; bases with no gene match: 8. This CDR3 comprises 15 residues. CDR1 is SEHNR, CDR2 FQNEAQ, per germline (reference sequence). The CDR3 sequence is CASSILAGAENEQFF. The CDR3 nucleotides read TGTGCCAGCAGCATCCTAGCGGGAGCGGAAAATGAGCAGTTCTTC.

This clonotype was counted many times. The chain combines TRBV6-5 with TRBJ2-7, with D hard to call. Trimming shortened V by 5 bases and J by 1 base, and 12 bases separated the two germline ends. Germline CDR1 is MNHEY and CDR2 is SVGAGI. The CDR3 spans 14 residues. For the CDR3, the DNA is TGTGCCAGCAGTCCCGAGGTGAGGTCCTACGAGCAGTACTTC. This sequence encodes CASSPEVRSYEQYF.

This clonotype came up many times. The chain combines TRBV5-6 with TRBJ2-7; D unresolved. The CDR3 is made up of 15 amino acids. The germline V gene has CDR1 SGHDT and CDR2 YYEEEE. The V end was cut by 4 bases, the J end by 5 bases, with 19 bases between. Here the CDR3 reads CASSPLKFPRDEQYF. The CDR3 DNA reads as TGTGCCAGCAGCCCTCTGAAGTTCCCTAGGGACGAGCAGTACTTC.

At least ten counts were recorded for this clonotype. V gene TRBV7-3 combines with J gene TRBJ1-1; no clear D. The V end was cut by 2 bases, the J end by 2 bases, with 6 bases between. Germline V gene data show CDR1 as SGHTA and CDR2 as FQGTGA. The CDR3 spans 13 residues. The CDR3 loop is CASSLSGNTEAFF. The DNA for the CDR3 is TGTGCCAGCAGCTTATCTGGTAACACTGAAGCTTTCTTT.

The rearrangement joins TRBV7-3 to TRBJ2-1, with D perhaps matching TRBD2 (5 bases). Trimming took 6 bases from V and 3 from J, leaving 9 bases between them. The CDR3 sequence is 13 residues long. Germline lookup yields CDR1 SGHTA and CDR2 FQGTGA. The CDR3 DNA reads TGTGCCAGCAGTACCGGGGACTACAATGAGCAGTTCTTC. The encoded protein is CASSTGDYNEQFF.

The chain is built from TRBV9 and TRBJ2-2, with D unresolved. Trimming took 3 bases from V and 1 from J, leaving 10 bases between them. The CDR3 contains 15 residues. CDR1 is SGDLS, CDR2 YYNGEE, per germline. CDR3 in amino acids: CASSASFMNTGELFF. The CDR3 coding sequence is TGTGCCAGCAGCGCCTCTTTTATGAACACCGGGGAGCTGTTTTTT. Looking up the rest from reference TRBV9 and TRBJ2-2 gives the full variable domain: DSGVTQTPKHLITATGQRVTLRCSPRSGDLSVYWYQQSLDQGLQFLIQYYNGEERAKGNILERFSAQQFPDLHSELNLSSLELGDSALYFCASSASFMNTGELFFGEGSRLTVL.

V gene TRBV18 combines with J gene TRBJ2-2, with 8 bases aligning to TRBD1. The length of the CDR3 is 17 residues. Germline CDR1 and CDR2: KGHSH and LQKENI. Trimming removed 2 bases from V and 1 base from J; junction bases left unmatched: 6. CDR3 DNA: TGTGCCAGCTCACCAAGACAGGGGTCGATGAACACCGGGGAGCTGTTTTTT. As protein: CASSPRQGSMNTGELFF.

The chain couples TRBV20-1 to TRBJ2-5; no firm D call. CDR1 is DFQATT and CDR2 is SNEGSKA in the germline V gene (reference sequence). The CDR3 has 12 amino acids. The CDR3 coding sequence is TGCAGCTTCGGATCCTTCCAAGAGACCCAGTACTTC. Translating gives CSFGSFQETQYF.

This clonotype was counted ten times or more. This chain joins TRBV5-4 and TRBJ1-2; D possibly corresponds to TRBD1 (6 bases). CDR1 is SGHNT, CDR2 YYREEE, per germline (reference sequence). This CDR3 spans 14 amino acids. V was shortened by 4 bases and J by 5 bases, with 15 bases between the two germline ends. The CDR3 sequence is CASSTAGGAYGYTF. For the CDR3, the DNA is TGTGCCAGCAGCACCGCCGGGGGCGCGTATGGCTACACCTTC. Full variable domain (outside the CDR3, taken from reference TRBV5-4 and TRBJ1-2): ETGVTQSPTHLIKTRGQQVTLRCSSQSGHNTVSWYQQALGQGPQFIFQYYREEENGRGNFPPRFSGLQFPNYSSELNVNALELDDSALYLCASSTAGGAYGYTFGSGTRLTVV.

At least ten counts were recorded for this clonotype. The chain has TRBV7-6 and TRBJ2-3; D not resolved. Germline V gene lookup returns CDR1 SGHVS and CDR2 FNYEAQ. CDR3 size: 14 residues. Trimming took off 5 bases at V and 0 bases at J, with 9 bases between the two ends. CDR3 nucleotide sequence: TGTGCCAGCAGCCTCACATCTAGCACAGATACGCAGTATTTT. It yields the protein CASSLTSSTDTQYF.

The CDR3 sequence: CAIAGGTTSTDTQYF. CDR3 sequence (DNA): TGTGCCATTGCCGGCGGGACGACTAGCACAGATACGCAGTATTTT. J is TRBJ2-3 and V is TRBV10-3; D might be TRBD2 (6 bases). The germline CDR1 and CDR2 sequences are ENHRY and SYGVKD. V shed 9 bases and J shed 0 bases, with 16 bases lying between them. The CDR3 contains 15 residues.

The chain carries TRBV9 and TRBJ2-7, with D perhaps matching TRBD1 (5 bases). The CDR3 has 14 amino acids. V lost 0 bases to trimming and J lost 6 bases, with 13 bases between them. The germline V gene has CDR1 SGDLS and CDR2 YYNGEE. The CDR3 DNA reads TGTGCCAGCAGCGTAGCAGGCGTTAGGGGCGAGCAGTACTTC. Translating it yields CASSVAGVRGEQYF.